The rows below give T cell receptor beta chains drawn from one sample of a study of blood T cell repertoires in COVID-19. Some clones are missing from TCRdb's copy, which holds only in-frame ones; the method was immunoSEQ multiplex PCR. The sample consists of about 310,000 clones, 87% of them appearing once. Source material: peripheral blood. Every receptor here comes from a man aged 50 or older with active or convalescent COVID-19. Both conserved end residues are part of each CDR3. Fields, in order: CDR3 protein, CDR3 DNA, clone size, D gene, J gene, V gene, CDR3 length. D genes are given only for firm matches. Some rows mark clone size as missing; the rest say once, few, many or name a class of expanded clone.

cdr3_aa: CASSLYHRGIHYGYTF
cdr3_nt: TGTGCCAGCAGCCTCTACCACAGGGGGATTCACTATGGCTACACCTTC
clone_size: NA
d_call: TRBD1
j_call: TRBJ1-2
v_call: TRBV28
cdr3_length: 16

cdr3_aa: CASSLGRGLAYEQYF
cdr3_nt: TGTGCCAGCAGTTTGGGCAGGGGGCTCGCCTACGAGCAGTACTTC
clone_size: NA
d_call: TRBD1
j_call: TRBJ2-7
v_call: TRBV28
cdr3_length: 15

cdr3_aa: CASSPTPGQGKETQYF
cdr3_nt: TGTGCCAGCAGCCCAACGCCGGGACAGGGGAAAGAGACCCAGTACTTC
clone_size: once
d_call: TRBD1
j_call: TRBJ2-5
v_call: TRBV11-3
cdr3_length: 16

cdr3_aa: CASSLYLPSGNTIYF
cdr3_nt: TGTGCCAGCAGCTTATATCTACCCTCTGGAAACACCATATATTTT
clone_size: NA
d_call: NA
j_call: TRBJ1-3
v_call: TRBV7-9
cdr3_length: 15

cdr3_aa: CASSRQYNEKLFF
cdr3_nt: TGTGCCAGCAGTAGACAGTATAATGAAAAACTGTTTTTT
clone_size: NA
d_call: NA
j_call: TRBJ1-4
v_call: TRBV27
cdr3_length: 13

cdr3_aa: CATSSIPFDRATGYTF
cdr3_nt: TGTGCCACCAGCAGCATCCCCTTCGACAGAGCGACTGGCTACACCTTC
clone_size: NA
d_call: NA
j_call: TRBJ1-2
v_call: TRBV15
cdr3_length: 16

cdr3_aa: CASSPRPEDRFYGYTF
cdr3_nt: TGTGCCAGCAGCCCCCGCCCTGAAGACAGGTTCTATGGCTACACCTTC
clone_size: once
d_call: NA
j_call: TRBJ1-2
v_call: TRBV9
cdr3_length: 16

cdr3_aa: CASSRQRTLNPRLYF
cdr3_nt: TGTGCCAGCAGCCGCCAGAGGACTCTCAACCCGCGCTTATATTTT
clone_size: NA
d_call: NA
j_call: TRBJ1-3
v_call: TRBV14
cdr3_length: 15

cdr3_aa: CASSDGQLGAFF
cdr3_nt: TGTGCCAGCAGCGACGGACAGCTTGGGGCTTTCTTT
clone_size: once
d_call: NA
j_call: TRBJ1-1
v_call: TRBV5-4
cdr3_length: 12

cdr3_aa: CASSSRGSFYTGELFF
cdr3_nt: TGTGCCAGCAGCTCGCGGGGAAGTTTTTACACCGGGGAGCTGTTTTTT
clone_size: NA
d_call: NA
j_call: TRBJ2-2
v_call: TRBV5-4
cdr3_length: 16

cdr3_aa: CASSGPGTGGNEQYF
cdr3_nt: TGTGCCAGCAGCGGTCCCGGGACAGGGGGAAACGAGCAGTACTTC
clone_size: NA
d_call: TRBD1
j_call: TRBJ2-7
v_call: TRBV3-1/TRBV3-2
cdr3_length: 15

cdr3_aa: CASSEQGLSGNTIYF
cdr3_nt: TGTGCCAGCTCAGAACAGGGCCTCTCTGGAAACACCATATATTTT
clone_size: NA
d_call: NA
j_call: TRBJ1-3
v_call: TRBV18
cdr3_length: 15

cdr3_aa: CASSDIGQDNTGELFF
cdr3_nt: TGTGCCAGCAGTGATATAGGACAGGATAACACCGGGGAGCTGTTTTTT
clone_size: NA
d_call: TRBD1
j_call: TRBJ2-2
v_call: TRBV2
cdr3_length: 16

cdr3_aa: CASSLTFSGGNEQFF
cdr3_nt: TGTGCCAGCAGCTTAACGTTTTCGGGAGGAAATGAGCAGTTCTTC
clone_size: NA
d_call: TRBD2
j_call: TRBJ2-1
v_call: TRBV7-3
cdr3_length: 15

cdr3_aa: CASRREVAGELFF
cdr3_nt: TGTGCCAGCAGGCGGGAGGTCGCCGGGGAGCTGTTTTTT
clone_size: NA
d_call: TRBD2
j_call: TRBJ2-2
v_call: TRBV6-4
cdr3_length: 13

cdr3_aa: CASSSSEGEKLFF
cdr3_nt: TGTGCCAGCAGTTCTTCCGAGGGTGAAAAACTGTTTTTT
clone_size: NA
d_call: NA
j_call: TRBJ1-4
v_call: TRBV6-5
cdr3_length: 13

cdr3_aa: CASRPGLGGYTF
cdr3_nt: TGTGCCAGCAGGCCGGGACTAGGGGGCTACACCTTC
clone_size: NA
d_call: NA
j_call: TRBJ1-2
v_call: TRBV6-5
cdr3_length: 12

cdr3_aa: CASSSTGLDSNQPQHF
cdr3_nt: TGTGCCAGCTCATCGACGGGACTCGATAGCAATCAGCCCCAGCATTTT
clone_size: NA
d_call: NA
j_call: TRBJ1-5
v_call: TRBV18
cdr3_length: 16

cdr3_aa: CAWSSQGDSPLHF
cdr3_nt: TGTGCCTGGAGTTCCCAGGGCGATTCACCCCTCCACTTT
clone_size: few
d_call: NA
j_call: TRBJ1-6
v_call: TRBV30
cdr3_length: 13

cdr3_aa: CASSSQGRYGYTF
cdr3_nt: TGTGCCAGCAGTTCACAGGGCCGTTATGGCTACACCTTC
clone_size: NA
d_call: NA
j_call: TRBJ1-2
v_call: TRBV7-3
cdr3_length: 13

cdr3_aa: CASSDEVLRAETQYF
cdr3_nt: TGTGCCAGCAGTGATGAGGTATTGAGGGCAGAGACCCAGTACTTC
clone_size: few
d_call: NA
j_call: TRBJ2-5
v_call: TRBV6-1
cdr3_length: 15

cdr3_aa: CASYRAGTDEQYF
cdr3_nt: TGTGCCAGTTACCGGGCGGGGACGGACGAGCAGTACTTC
clone_size: NA
d_call: NA
j_call: TRBJ2-7
v_call: TRBV6-5
cdr3_length: 13

cdr3_aa: CASSLYGDHSTEAFF
cdr3_nt: TGTGCCAGCAGTTTATACGGGGATCATTCCACTGAAGCTTTCTTT
clone_size: NA
d_call: NA
j_call: TRBJ1-1
v_call: TRBV27
cdr3_length: 15